The clone carrying this TCR beta chain was seen repeatedly, ten times or more. The antigen remains undetermined. Genomic DNA provided the template from which TCR beta CDR3 was amplified by two-round multiplex PCR. Primers specific to each TRBV and TRBJ gene were used in first-round PCR. MiXCR, run by TCRdb on the multiplex PCR reads, gives a single entry per CDR3 protein. The top ten hold about 15% of the sample, which has 30,000 to 35,000 distinct CDR3 sequences, around 48% seen once. The data were obtained in a study of prognosis after radiotherapy for stage I lung cancer. V lost 2 bases and J lost 16, with 21 bases in between. The CDR3 is 14 residues long. Study results and caveats: Usage of the TRBV and TRBJ genes (in patients with versus without metastases) was reportedly different. In patients who developed distant metastases, Shannon entropy measured after stereotactic body radiation therapy was lower, and baseline Shannon entropy was not associated with metastases.

Approximately 6 milliliters of peripheral blood were drawn at each of two time points. The TCR originated in a donor over 45 with non-small cell lung cancer. Here the sequenced sample was PBMCs, taken before or after stereotactic body radiation therapy (not recorded which). The chain couples TRBV12-3 or TRBV12-4 to TRBJ2-1, with a weak D call TRBD2 (6 bases). CDR3 bases: TGTGCCAGCAGTTTATTCACGGGCGGGGCGGGATTATTCTTC. Translation: CASSLFTGGAGLFF.